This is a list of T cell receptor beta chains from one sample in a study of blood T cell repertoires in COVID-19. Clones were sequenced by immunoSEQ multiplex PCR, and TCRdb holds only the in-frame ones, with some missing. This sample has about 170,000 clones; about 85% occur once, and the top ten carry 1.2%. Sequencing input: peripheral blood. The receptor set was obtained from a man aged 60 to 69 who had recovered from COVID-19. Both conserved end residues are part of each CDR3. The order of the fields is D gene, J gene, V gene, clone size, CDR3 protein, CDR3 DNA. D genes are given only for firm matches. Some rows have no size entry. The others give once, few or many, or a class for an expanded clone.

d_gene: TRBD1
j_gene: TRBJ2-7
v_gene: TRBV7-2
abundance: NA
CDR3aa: CASSPNRQGAEQYF
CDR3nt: TGTGCCAGCAGCCCGAACCGACAGGGTGCCGAGCAGTACTTC

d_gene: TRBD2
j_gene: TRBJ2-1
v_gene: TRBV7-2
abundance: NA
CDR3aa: CASSLKRGGYNEQFF
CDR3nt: TGTGCCAGCAGCCTAAAGCGGGGAGGGTACAATGAGCAGTTCTTC

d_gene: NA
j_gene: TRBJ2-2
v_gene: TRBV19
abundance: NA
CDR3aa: CASSPPDGYADTGELFF
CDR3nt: TGTGCCAGTAGCCCTCCTGACGGGTATGCTGACACCGGGGAGCTGTTTTTT

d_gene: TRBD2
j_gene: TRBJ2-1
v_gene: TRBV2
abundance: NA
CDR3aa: CASSEIGTSGYNEQFF
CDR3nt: TGTGCCAGCAGTGAAATTGGGACTAGCGGCTACAATGAGCAGTTCTTC

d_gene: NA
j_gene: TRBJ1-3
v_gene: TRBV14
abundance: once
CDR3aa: CASSQQGLSGNTIYF
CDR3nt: TGTGCCAGCAGCCAACAGGGACTCTCTGGAAACACCATATATTTT

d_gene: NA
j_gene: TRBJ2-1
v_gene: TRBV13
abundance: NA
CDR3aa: CASSLIRGEQFF
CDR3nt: TGTGCCAGCAGCTTAATCCGGGGTGAGCAGTTCTTC

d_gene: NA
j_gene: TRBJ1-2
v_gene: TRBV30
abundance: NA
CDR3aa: CAWSVLARQSYGYTF
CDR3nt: TGTGCCTGGAGTGTACTGGCCAGGCAATCCTATGGCTACACCTTC

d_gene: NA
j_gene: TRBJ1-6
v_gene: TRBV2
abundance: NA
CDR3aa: CASSEDDRDSPLHF
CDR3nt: TGTGCCAGCAGTGAAGACGACCGGGATTCACCCCTCCACTTT

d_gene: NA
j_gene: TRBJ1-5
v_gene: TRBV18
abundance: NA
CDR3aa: CASSPGGDQPQHF
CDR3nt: TGTGCCAGCTCACCCGGGGGGGATCAGCCCCAGCATTTT

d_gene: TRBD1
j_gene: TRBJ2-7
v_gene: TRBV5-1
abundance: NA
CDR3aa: CASRRTGQGYEQYF
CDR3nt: TGCGCCAGCAGGAGGACAGGCCAGGGATACGAGCAGTACTTC

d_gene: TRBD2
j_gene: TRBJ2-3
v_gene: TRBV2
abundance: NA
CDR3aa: CASRELAGVADTQYF
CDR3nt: TGTGCCAGCAGGGAACTAGCGGGGGTGGCAGATACGCAGTATTTT

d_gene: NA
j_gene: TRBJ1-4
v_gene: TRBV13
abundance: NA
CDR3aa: CASSLGQGGEKLFF
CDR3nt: TGTGCCAGCAGCTTAGGTCAGGGTGGTGAAAAACTGTTTTTT

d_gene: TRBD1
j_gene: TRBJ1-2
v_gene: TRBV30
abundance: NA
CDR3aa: CAWSPDRARDGYTF
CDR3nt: TGTGCCTGGAGTCCGGACAGGGCCAGGGATGGCTACACCTTC

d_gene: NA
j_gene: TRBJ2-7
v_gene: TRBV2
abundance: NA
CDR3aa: CASSTSSYEQYF
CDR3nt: TGTGCCAGCAGTACCAGCTCCTACGAGCAGTACTTC

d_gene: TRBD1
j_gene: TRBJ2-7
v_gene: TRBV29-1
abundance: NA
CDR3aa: CSVEGQNYEQYF
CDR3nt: TGCAGCGTAGAGGGACAGAATTACGAGCAGTACTTC

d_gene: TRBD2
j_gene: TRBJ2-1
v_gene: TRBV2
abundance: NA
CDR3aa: CASRPRTSGGGNEQFF
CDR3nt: TGTGCCAGCAGGCCGCGGACTAGCGGGGGCGGCAATGAGCAGTTCTTC

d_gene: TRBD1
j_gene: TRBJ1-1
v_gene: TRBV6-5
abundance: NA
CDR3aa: CASSLQGRDTEAFF
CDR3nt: TGTGCCAGCAGTTTACAGGGGAGAGACACTGAAGCTTTCTTT

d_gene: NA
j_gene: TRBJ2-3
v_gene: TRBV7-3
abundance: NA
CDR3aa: CASSLSRVDTQYF
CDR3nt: TGTGCCAGCAGCTTATCGCGGGTAGATACGCAGTATTTT

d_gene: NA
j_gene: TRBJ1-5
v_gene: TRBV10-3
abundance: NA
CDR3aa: CAISGQESNQPQHF
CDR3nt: TGTGCCATCAGTGGACAGGAGAGCAATCAGCCCCAGCATTTT

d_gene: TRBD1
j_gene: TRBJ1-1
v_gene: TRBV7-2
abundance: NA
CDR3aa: CASSLNRGDTEAFF
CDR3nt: TGTGCCAGCAGCTTAAACAGGGGGGACACTGAAGCTTTCTTT

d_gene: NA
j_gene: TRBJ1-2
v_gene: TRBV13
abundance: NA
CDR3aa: CASSLVDRLHYGYTF
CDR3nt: TGTGCCAGCAGCTTGGTCGACAGGCTGCACTATGGCTACACCTTC

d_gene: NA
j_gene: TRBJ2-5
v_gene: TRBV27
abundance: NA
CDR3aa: CASSLSEVPLGETQYF
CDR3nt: TGTGCCAGCAGTTTATCGGAGGTACCCCTCGGGGAGACCCAGTACTTC

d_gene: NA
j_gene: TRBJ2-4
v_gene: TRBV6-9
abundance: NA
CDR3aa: CASSLGGSGKNIQYF
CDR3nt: TGTGCCAGCAGCCTCGGAGGGTCCGGCAAAAACATTCAGTACTTC

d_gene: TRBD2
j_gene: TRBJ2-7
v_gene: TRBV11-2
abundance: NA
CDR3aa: CASSPGLGLGEQYF
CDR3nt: TGTGCCAGCAGCCCAGGGTTGGGACTAGGCGAGCAGTACTTC

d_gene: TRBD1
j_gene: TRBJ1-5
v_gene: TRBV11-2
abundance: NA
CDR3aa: CASSLEDRVGNQPQHF
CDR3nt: TGTGCCAGCAGCTTAGAGGACAGGGTCGGCAATCAGCCCCAGCATTTT

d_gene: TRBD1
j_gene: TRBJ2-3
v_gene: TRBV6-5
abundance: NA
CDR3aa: CASRPGDRGTDTQYF
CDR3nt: TGTGCCAGCAGACCCGGGGACAGGGGGACAGATACGCAGTATTTT

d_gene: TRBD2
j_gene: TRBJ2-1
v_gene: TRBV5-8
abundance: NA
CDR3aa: CASSSPGLAVLFSYNEQFF
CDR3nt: TGTGCCAGCAGCTCACCGGGACTAGCGGTCTTATTCTCCTACAATGAGCAGTTCTTC

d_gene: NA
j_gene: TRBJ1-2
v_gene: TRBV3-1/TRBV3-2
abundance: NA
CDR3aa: CASSQAGYGYTF
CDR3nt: TGTGCCAGCAGCCAAGCGGGATATGGCTACACCTTC

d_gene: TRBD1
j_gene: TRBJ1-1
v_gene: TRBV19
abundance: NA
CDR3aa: CASSIASGQGGSTEAFF
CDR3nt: TGTGCCAGTAGTATAGCTTCGGGACAGGGAGGATCCACTGAAGCTTTCTTT

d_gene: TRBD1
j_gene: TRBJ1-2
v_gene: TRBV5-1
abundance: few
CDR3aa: CASSLQGEGYGYTF
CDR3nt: TGCGCCAGCAGCTTACAGGGGGAGGGCTATGGCTACACCTTC

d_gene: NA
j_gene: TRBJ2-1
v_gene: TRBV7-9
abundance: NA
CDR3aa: CASSLAGSYNEQFF
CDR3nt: TGTGCCAGCAGCTTAGCGGGGAGTTACAATGAGCAGTTCTTC

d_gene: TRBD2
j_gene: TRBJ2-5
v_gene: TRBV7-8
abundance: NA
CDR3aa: CASSPVAGVQLETQYF
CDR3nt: TGTGCCAGCAGCCCCGTAGCGGGGGTCCAGTTGGAGACCCAGTACTTC

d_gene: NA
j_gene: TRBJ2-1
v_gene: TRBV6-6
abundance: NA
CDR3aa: CASSPAGEPYNEQFF
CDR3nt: TGTGCCAGCAGCCCCGCAGGGGAGCCCTACAATGAGCAGTTCTTC

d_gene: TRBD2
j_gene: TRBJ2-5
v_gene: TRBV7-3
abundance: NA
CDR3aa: CASSPSGAGGHETQYF
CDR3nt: TGTGCCAGCAGCCCATCTGGAGCGGGGGGGCATGAGACCCAGTACTTC

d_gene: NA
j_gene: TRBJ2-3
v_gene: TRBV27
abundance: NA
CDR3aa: CASKSRGKGIGTDTQYF
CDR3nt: TGTGCCAGCAAATCAAGGGGGAAAGGGATAGGGACAGATACGCAGTATTTT

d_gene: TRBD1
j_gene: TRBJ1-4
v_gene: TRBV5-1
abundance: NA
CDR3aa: CASSQDRGDNEKLFF
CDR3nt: TGCGCCAGCAGCCAGGACAGGGGGGATAATGAAAAACTGTTTTTT

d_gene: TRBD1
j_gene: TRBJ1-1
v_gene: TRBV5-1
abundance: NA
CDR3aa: CASSPSRDRGFEAFF
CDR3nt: TGCGCCAGCAGCCCGTCGAGGGACAGGGGCTTTGAAGCTTTCTTT

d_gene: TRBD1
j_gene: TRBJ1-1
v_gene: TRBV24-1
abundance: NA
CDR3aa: CATSDPTGAGAFF
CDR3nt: TGTGCCACCAGTGATCCCACAGGGGCCGGGGCTTTCTTT

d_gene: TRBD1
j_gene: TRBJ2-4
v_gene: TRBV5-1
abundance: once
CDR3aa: CASSLRQGENIQYF
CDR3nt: TGCGCCAGCAGCTTGAGACAGGGTGAAAACATTCAGTACTTC

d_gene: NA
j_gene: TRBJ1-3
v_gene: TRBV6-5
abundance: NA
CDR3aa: CASRDWISGNTIYF
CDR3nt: TGTGCCAGCAGAGACTGGATCTCTGGAAACACCATATATTTT

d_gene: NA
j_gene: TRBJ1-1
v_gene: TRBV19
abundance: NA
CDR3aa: CASGRDVHTEAFF
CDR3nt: TGTGCCAGTGGGCGGGACGTCCACACTGAAGCTTTCTTT

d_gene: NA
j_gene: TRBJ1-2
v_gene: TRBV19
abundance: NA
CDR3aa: CASSIQGNYGYTF
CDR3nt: TGTGCCAGTAGTATCCAGGGGAACTATGGCTACACCTTC

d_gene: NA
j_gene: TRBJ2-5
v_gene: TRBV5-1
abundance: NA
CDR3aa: CASSLKPSPKETQYF
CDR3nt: TGCGCCAGCAGCTTGAAGCCCTCCCCCAAAGAGACCCAGTACTTC

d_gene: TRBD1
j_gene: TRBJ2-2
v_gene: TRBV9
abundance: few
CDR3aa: CASSPRGARGLGNTGELFF
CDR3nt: TGTGCCAGCAGCCCCCGTGGGGCCAGGGGGCTGGGAAACACCGGGGAGCTGTTTTTT

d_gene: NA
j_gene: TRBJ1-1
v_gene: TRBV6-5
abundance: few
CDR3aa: CASSYSRNTEAFF
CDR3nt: TGTGCCAGCAGTTACTCGCGAAACACTGAAGCTTTCTTT

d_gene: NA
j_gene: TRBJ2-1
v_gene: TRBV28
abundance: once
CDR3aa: CASSLTRGARLSEQFF
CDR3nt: TGTGCCAGCAGCCTCACCCGGGGGGCCAGACTGAGTGAGCAGTTCTTC

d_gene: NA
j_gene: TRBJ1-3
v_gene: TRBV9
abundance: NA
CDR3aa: CASSVAGPGNTIYF
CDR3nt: TGTGCCAGCAGCGTAGCAGGGCCGGGAAACACCATATATTTT